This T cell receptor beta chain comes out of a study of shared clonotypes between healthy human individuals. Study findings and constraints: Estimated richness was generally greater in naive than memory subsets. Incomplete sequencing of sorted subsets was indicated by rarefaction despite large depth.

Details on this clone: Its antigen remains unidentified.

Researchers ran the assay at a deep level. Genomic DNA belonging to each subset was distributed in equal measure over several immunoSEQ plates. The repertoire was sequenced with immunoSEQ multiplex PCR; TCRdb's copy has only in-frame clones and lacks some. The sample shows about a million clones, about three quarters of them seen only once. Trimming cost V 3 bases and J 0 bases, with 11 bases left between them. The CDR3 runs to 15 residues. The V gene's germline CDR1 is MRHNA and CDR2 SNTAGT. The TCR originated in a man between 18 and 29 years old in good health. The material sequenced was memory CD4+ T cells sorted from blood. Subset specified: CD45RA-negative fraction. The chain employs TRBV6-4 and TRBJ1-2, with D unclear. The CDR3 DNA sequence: TGTGCCAGCAGTGAAAAAGCCGGGTCTAACTATGGCTACACCTTC. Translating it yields CASSEKAGSNYGYTF.